One sample yielded the 4 T cell receptor beta chains listed below, sequenced in a study of T cells in Graves' hyperthyroidism and ophthalmopathy (dated by TCRdb to between 2018 and 2021). The library was obtained by multiplex PCR. TCRdb shows the sequencer as Illumina HiSeq 2000. The TCR beta CDR3 regions were amplified from the RNA transcripts. For the first round of RT-PCR on the TCR CDR3, the HTBI primer set was used together with the Qiagen OneStep RT-PCR kit. TCRdb ran its own pipeline on the public reads, namely fastp trimming at Q25 and MiXCR clone calling, and kept in-frame beta chains. Every distinct CDR3 protein forms one entry, paired with its most common genes and DNA. The table for this sample lists 500,000 to 650,000 distinct CDR3 sequences; 12% to 15% of them were counted only once. The top ten clonotypes cover 11% to 15% of the sample. The sequencing sample was made of blood. All receptors derive from a woman in her thirties or forties with Graves' hyperthyroidism.

The sample holds many counts of this clonotype. The chain recombines TRBV20-1 with TRBJ2-1; 10 bases map to TRBD2. The CDR3 is 15 amino acids. Germline V CDR1 and CDR2: DFQATT, SNEGSKA (reference sequence). V trimming: 2 bases; J trimming: 7 bases; junction bases outside the gene matches: 8. The CDR3 loop is CSARLAGARGNEQFF. The CDR3 DNA sequence: TGCAGTGCTAGACTAGCGGGAGCTCGGGGGAATGAGCAGTTCTTC.

The chain links TRBV7-9 to TRBJ1-1; D gene ambiguous. This CDR3 has 13 amino acids. V was clipped by 6 bases and J by 0 bases, with 8 bases between them. Germline lookup yields CDR1 SEHNR and CDR2 FQNEAQ (reference sequence). The CDR3 sequence: CASSPWMNTEAFF. CDR3 bases: TGTGCCAGCAGTCCATGGATGAACACTGAAGCTTTCTTT. The complete variable domain, with remaining parts taken from reference TRBV7-9 and TRBJ1-1, reads DTGVSQNPRHKITKRGQNVTFRCDPISEHNRLYWYRQTLGQGPEFLTYFQNEAQLEKSRLLSDRFSAERPKGSFSTLEIQRTEQGDSAMYLCASSPWMNTEAFFGQGTRLTVV.

CDR3: CSARQGHRETQYF. The DNA of the CDR3 is TGCAGTGCTAGACAGGGCCACAGGGAGACCCAGTACTTC. This chain uses TRBV20-1 with TRBJ2-5; TRBD1 might be the D (5 bases). This CDR3 has 13 residues. Germline V gene lookup returns CDR1 DFQATT and CDR2 SNEGSKA (reference sequence). The V end lost 2 bases, the J end lost 5 bases, and 12 bases lay between the germline ends.

This clonotype showed up many times. J is TRBJ2-4 and V is TRBV2, with D possibly being TRBD1 (6 bases). The germline V and J ends were trimmed by 7 bases and 4 bases, with 11 bases remaining between them. The V gene's germline CDR1 is SNHLY and CDR2 FYNNEI. The CDR3 has 13 residues. DNA of the CDR3: TGTGCCAGCATTGGGGACAAAAAAAACATTCAGTACTTC. Encoded protein: CASIGDKKNIQYF.